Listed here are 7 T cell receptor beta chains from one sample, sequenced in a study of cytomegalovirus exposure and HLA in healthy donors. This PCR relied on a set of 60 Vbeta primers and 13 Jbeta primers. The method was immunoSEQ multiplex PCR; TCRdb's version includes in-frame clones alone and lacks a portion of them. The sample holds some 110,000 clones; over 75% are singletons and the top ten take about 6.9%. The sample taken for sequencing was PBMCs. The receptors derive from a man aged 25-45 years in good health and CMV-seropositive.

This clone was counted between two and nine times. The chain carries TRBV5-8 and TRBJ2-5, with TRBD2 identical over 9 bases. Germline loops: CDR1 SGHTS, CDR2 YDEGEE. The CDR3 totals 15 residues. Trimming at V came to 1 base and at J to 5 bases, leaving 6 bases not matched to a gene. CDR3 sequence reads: CASSLLAGGPETQYF. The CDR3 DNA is TGTGCCAGCAGCTTGCTCGCGGGGGGGCCTGAGACCCAGTACTTC.

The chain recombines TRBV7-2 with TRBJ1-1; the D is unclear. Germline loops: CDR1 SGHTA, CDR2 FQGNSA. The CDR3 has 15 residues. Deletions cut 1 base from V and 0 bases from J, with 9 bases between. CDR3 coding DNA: TGTGCCAGCAGCTTAGGTGGCCTCATGAACACTGAAGCTTTCTTT. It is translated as CASSLGGLMNTEAFF.

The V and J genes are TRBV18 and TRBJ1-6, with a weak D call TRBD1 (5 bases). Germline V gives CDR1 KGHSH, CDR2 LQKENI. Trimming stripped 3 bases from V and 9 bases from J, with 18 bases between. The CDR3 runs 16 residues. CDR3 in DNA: TGTGCCAGCTCACCTCCGGGGGGTACTCGGGGTTCACCCCTCCACTTT. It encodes CASSPPGGTRGSPLHF.

CDR3 protein: CASSLVPERTDTQYF. The CDR3 coding sequence is TGTGCCAGCAGCTTGGTACCAGAGCGGACAGATACGCAGTATTTT. The rearrangement joins TRBV5-8 to TRBJ2-3; D possibly corresponds to TRBD2 (5 bases). CDR3 length equals 15 residues. Trimming cost V 0 bases and J 3 bases, with 11 bases left between them. Germline CDR1 reads SGHTS; CDR2 reads YDEGEE.

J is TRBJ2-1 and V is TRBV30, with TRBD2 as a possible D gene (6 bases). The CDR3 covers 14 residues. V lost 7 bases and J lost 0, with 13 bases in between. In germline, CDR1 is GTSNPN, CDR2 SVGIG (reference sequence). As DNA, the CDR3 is TGTGCCTCACCCCCGACTAGCTCCTACAATGAGCAGTTCTTC. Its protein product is CASPPTSSYNEQFF.

This CDR3 is CASSSDDRSVSGANVLTF. CDR3 nucleotides: TGTGCCAGCAGCTCTGATGACAGGAGTGTCTCTGGGGCCAACGTCCTGACTTTC. The rearrangement uses TRBV7-9 and TRBJ2-6, with a possible D match to TRBD1 (6 bases). Germline V gene data show CDR1 as SEHNR and CDR2 as FQNEAQ (reference sequence). The CDR3 spans 18 residues. With 4 bases removed from V and 0 bases from J, the gap between germline ends came to 16 bases.

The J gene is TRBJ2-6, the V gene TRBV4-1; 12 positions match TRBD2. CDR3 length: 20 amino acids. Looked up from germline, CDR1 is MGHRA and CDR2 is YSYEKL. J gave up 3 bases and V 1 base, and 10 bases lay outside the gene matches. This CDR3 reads CASSQVSLAGGRRGANVLTF. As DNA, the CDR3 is TGCGCCAGCAGCCAAGTTTCGCTAGCGGGGGGGCGACGTGGGGCCAACGTCCTGACTTTC.